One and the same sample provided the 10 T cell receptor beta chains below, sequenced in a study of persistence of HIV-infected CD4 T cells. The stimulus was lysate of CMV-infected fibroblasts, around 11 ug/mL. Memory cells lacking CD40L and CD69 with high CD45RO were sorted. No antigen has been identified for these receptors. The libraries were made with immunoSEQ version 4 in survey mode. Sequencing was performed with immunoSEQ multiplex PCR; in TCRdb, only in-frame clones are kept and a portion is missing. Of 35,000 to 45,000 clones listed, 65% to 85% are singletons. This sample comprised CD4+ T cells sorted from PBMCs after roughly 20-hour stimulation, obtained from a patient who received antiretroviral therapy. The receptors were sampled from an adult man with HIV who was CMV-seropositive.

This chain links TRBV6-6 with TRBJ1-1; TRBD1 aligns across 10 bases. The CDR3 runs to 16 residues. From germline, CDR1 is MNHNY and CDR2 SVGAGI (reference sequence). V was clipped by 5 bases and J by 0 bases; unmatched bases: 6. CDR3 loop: CASSRGDRGLNTEAFF. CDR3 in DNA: TGTGCCAGCAGTCGGGGGGACAGGGGTCTGAACACTGAAGCTTTCTTT.

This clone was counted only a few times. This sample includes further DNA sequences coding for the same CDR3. CDR3 DNA sequence: TGTGCCAGCAGTTACGCCGATATGAACACTGAAGCTTTCTTT. Translating gives CASSYADMNTEAFF. V usage is TRBV6-5 and J usage is TRBJ1-1, with D uncertain. Germline V gene data show CDR1 as MNHEY and CDR2 as SVGAGI. This CDR3 is built from 14 residues. V was trimmed by 2 bases and J by 0 bases, leaving 7 bases between them.

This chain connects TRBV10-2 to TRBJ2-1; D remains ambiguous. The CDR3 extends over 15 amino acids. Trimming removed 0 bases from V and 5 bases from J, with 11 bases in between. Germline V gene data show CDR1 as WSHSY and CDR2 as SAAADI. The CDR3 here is CASSESLGRNNEQFF. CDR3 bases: TGCGCCAGCAGTGAGTCCCTCGGACGGAACAATGAGCAGTTCTTC.

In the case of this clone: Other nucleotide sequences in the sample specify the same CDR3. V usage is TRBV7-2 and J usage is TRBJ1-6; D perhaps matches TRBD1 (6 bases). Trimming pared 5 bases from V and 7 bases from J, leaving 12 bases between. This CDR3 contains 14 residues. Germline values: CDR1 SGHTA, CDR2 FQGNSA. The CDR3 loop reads CASSLRGVNSPLHF. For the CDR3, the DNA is TGTGCCAGCAGCCTCAGGGGTGTGAATTCACCCCTCCACTTT.

The CDR3 DNA is TGTGCCAGCAGCTCCCAGGGGGCTGGGGGCTACACCTTC. Protein product: CASSSQGAGGYTF. The chain employs TRBV5-4 and TRBJ1-2; 8 bases are shared with TRBD1. The trim removed 3 bases at V and 8 bases at J, leaving 6 bases unmatched. This CDR3 region has 13 residues. The germline gives CDR1 SGHNT, CDR2 YYREEE (reference sequence).

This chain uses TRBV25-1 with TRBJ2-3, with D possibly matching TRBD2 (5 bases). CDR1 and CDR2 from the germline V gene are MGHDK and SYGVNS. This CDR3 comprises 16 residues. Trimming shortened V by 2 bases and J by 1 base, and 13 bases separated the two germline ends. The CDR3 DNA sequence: TGTGCCAGCAGTGAAATGAGCGGAACACGCACAGATACGCAGTATTTT. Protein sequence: CASSEMSGTRTDTQYF.

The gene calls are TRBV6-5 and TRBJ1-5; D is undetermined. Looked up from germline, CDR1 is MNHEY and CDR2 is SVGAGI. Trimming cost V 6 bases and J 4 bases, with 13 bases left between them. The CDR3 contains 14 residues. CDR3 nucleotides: TGTGCCAGCAGCGAGGTTTTTAGTAATCAGCCCCAGCATTTT. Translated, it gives CASSEVFSNQPQHF.

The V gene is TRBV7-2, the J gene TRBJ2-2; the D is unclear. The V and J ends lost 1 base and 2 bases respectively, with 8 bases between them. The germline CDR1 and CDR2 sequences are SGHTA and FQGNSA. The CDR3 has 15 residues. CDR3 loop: CASSLESRNTGELFF. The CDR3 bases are TGTGCCAGCAGCTTAGAGTCTCGAAACACCGGGGAGCTGTTTTTT. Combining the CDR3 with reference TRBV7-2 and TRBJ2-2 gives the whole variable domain GAGVSQSPSNKVTEKGKDVELRCDPISGHTALYWYRQSLGQGLEFLIYFQGNSAPDKSGLPSDRFSAERTGGSVSTLTIQRTQQEDSAVYLCASSLESRNTGELFFGEGSRLTVL.

CDR3 bases: TGTGCCAGCAGTCGCCCAGGGGAAAACACTGAAGCTTTCTTT. It codes for CASSRPGENTEAFF. The chain couples TRBV6-5 to TRBJ1-1; a weak D match, TRBD1 (6 bases). The CDR3 runs 14 residues. V was shortened by 5 bases and J by 2 bases, with 12 bases between the two germline ends. Germline assignment: CDR1 MNHEY and CDR2 SVGAGI.

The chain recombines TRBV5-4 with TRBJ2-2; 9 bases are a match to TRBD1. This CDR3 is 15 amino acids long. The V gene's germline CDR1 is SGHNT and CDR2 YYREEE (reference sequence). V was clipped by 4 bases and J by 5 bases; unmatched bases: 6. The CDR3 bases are TGTGCCAGCAGCACAGGGGGCGTCGTTACCGGGGAGCTGTTTTTT. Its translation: CASSTGGVVTGELFF.